A selection of T cell receptor beta chains follows, all from one sample in a study of Graves' ophthalmopathy and Graves' hyperthyroidism. TCRdb re-analysed the multiplex PCR reads in MiXCR, keeping a single row per CDR3 protein. The repertoire consists of over a million distinct CDR3 sequences, with around a third occurring once and the leading ten covering around 10%. The sequenced sample was peripheral blood or thyroid tissue (not recorded which). These receptors were taken from an adult man with Graves' hyperthyroidism. CDR3s include the opening cysteine and the closing phenylalanine or tryptophan. Each record gives: CDR3 protein, V gene, clone size, J gene. Clone size is stated in some rows and not others, as once, few, many or a class when expanded.

CASGSVTSTRGYEQYF,TRBV2,NA,TRBJ2-7
CASSQAPRAGNSPLHF,TRBV4-3,many,TRBJ1-6
CASRNTGQRAGEPFF,TRBV7-2,NA,TRBJ2-2
CASSSTSARETQYF,TRBV5-6,NA,TRBJ2-5
CASSGGIPSYEQYF,TRBV25-1,NA,TRBJ2-7
CASSPPVTGVHEQYF,TRBV18,NA,TRBJ2-7
CASSLEATSTYEQYF,TRBV5-1,NA,TRBJ2-7
CASSFKLGYLSTGELFF,TRBV10-3,NA,TRBJ2-2
CARSPPGGQYSPLHF,TRBV6-5,NA,TRBJ1-6
CASSLKSASGSPEQYF,TRBV7-2,NA,TRBJ2-7
CASSATGYHYGYTF,TRBV6-5,many,TRBJ1-2
CSVSRGAEAFF,TRBV29-1,NA,TRBJ1-1
CASSIDQIRTEAFF,TRBV19,many,TRBJ1-1
CAIKAGTGEVTEAFF,TRBV10-3,NA,TRBJ1-1
CASSPPGLPAYEQYF,TRBV19,many,TRBJ2-7
CSARTSEAVTQYF,TRBV20-1,NA,TRBJ2-5
CASSLYRDPSSYEQYF,TRBV11-2,many,TRBJ2-7
CASSLGIGQISYEQYF,TRBV7-9,many,TRBJ2-7
CASSEGTGETYEQYF,TRBV9,many,TRBJ2-7
CATSRDRKAIQETQYF,TRBV15,NA,TRBJ2-5
CASRGQGARGYTF,TRBV25-1,NA,TRBJ1-2
CASRTSGLNTGELFF,TRBV5-1,many,TRBJ2-2
CASSEERGSFFTEAFF,TRBV2,NA,TRBJ1-1
CASSTGGNYEQYF,TRBV7-6,NA,TRBJ2-7
CSARGGPENIQYF,TRBV20-1,NA,TRBJ2-4
CSAIGNSNQPQHF,TRBV20-1,many,TRBJ1-5
CAISDRTSGNSPLHF,TRBV10-3,NA,TRBJ1-6
CASSPGVAGTGLDEQYF,TRBV7-6,many,TRBJ2-7
CASSLVEGPYEQYF,TRBV7-2,few,TRBJ2-7
CSFRRSGGELFF,TRBV29-1,NA,TRBJ2-2
CASSRGSSVDGKLFF,TRBV7-2,NA,TRBJ1-4
CASSKSPGANVLTF,TRBV7-8,NA,TRBJ2-6